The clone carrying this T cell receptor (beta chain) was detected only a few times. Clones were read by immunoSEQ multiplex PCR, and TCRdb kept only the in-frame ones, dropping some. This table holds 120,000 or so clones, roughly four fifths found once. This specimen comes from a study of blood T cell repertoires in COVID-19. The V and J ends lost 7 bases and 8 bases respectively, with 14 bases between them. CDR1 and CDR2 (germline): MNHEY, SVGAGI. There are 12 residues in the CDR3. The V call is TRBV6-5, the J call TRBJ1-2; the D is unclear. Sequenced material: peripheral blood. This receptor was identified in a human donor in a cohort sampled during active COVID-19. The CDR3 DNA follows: TGTGCCAGCACCATGTCAGAGGCCGGCTACACCTTC. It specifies CASTMSEAGYTF.